Here is one TCR beta chain with its context. The antigen remains undetermined. The entry originates in a study of Ad26.COV2.S vaccination and SARS-CoV-2 variants. Overall study context: Trial arm assignment for the donor was COV1001 Ad26.COV2.S. Ad26.COV2.S was injected intramuscularly once or twice, 56 days apart. General observations from the study: The TCR-based breadth and depth measures might underestimate overall T cell responses.

Generated by immunoSEQ multiplex PCR, the TCRdb table keeps only in-frame clones and is missing some. The sample holds 300,000 to 400,000 clones, about 82% seen once. Documented treatment: some 20 received Ad26.COV2.S at low or high dose, single or two shots; roughly five received placebo; per-sample allocation not given. Following the first vaccine or placebo injection, samples were taken on day 63. This CDR3 spans 15 amino acids. Germline lookup yields CDR1 MNHEY and CDR2 SVGAGI. V shed 2 bases and J shed 1 base, with 11 bases lying between them. J is TRBJ1-1 and V is TRBV6-5; a possible D gene is TRBD1 (5 bases). This TCR was recovered from a person aged 18 to 59 who received the Ad26.COV2.S COVID-19 vaccine or a placebo. Sequencing used peripheral blood, obtained in a trial of Ad26.COV2.S vaccine versus placebo. CDR3 residues: CASSYGATGNTEAFF. The DNA for the CDR3 is TGTGCCAGCAGTTACGGGGCAACCGGGAACACTGAAGCTTTCTTT.